Listed below are T cell receptor beta chains from one sample, sequenced in a study of T-cell reconstitution after alpha-beta-depleted transplantation in children. TCRdb fed the PCR reads into MiXCR, producing one record per CDR3 protein. The table shows about 980,000 distinct CDR3 sequences, with about 30% occurring only once. Sequencing was performed on PBMCs, mostly from graft donor cells, taken 360 days after TCRalphabeta/CD19-depleted stem cell transplant. Receptors were obtained from a boy younger than two who had a stem cell transplant for SCID, so the T cells may come from the graft donor. Both conserved end residues are part of each CDR3.

j_gene: TRBJ2-5; v_gene: TRBV29-1; CDR3aa: CSVVGQETQYF
j_gene: TRBJ2-5; v_gene: TRBV4-1; CDR3aa: CASSRGTSRRETQYF
j_gene: TRBJ2-3; v_gene: TRBV11-2; CDR3aa: CASSIVGGSTDTQYF
j_gene: TRBJ2-7; v_gene: TRBV5-1; CDR3aa: CASRRTETLSYEQYF
j_gene: TRBJ2-5; v_gene: TRBV6-2/TRBV6-3; CDR3aa: CASRRSIGLAKETQYF
j_gene: TRBJ1-5; v_gene: TRBV12-3/TRBV12-4; CDR3aa: CASSPRQGYSNQPQHF
j_gene: TRBJ2-2; v_gene: TRBV20-1; CDR3aa: CSARVPLTGELFF
j_gene: TRBJ2-5; v_gene: TRBV29-1; CDR3aa: CSVWEGVKRTQYF
j_gene: TRBJ2-5; v_gene: TRBV3-1; CDR3aa: CASAFAWDQETQYF
j_gene: TRBJ1-1; v_gene: TRBV2; CDR3aa: CASSATDRVPVKEAFF
j_gene: TRBJ2-2; v_gene: TRBV29-1; CDR3aa: CSSRGENTGELFF
j_gene: TRBJ2-1; v_gene: TRBV20-1; CDR3aa: CSARGSRIRKQFF
j_gene: TRBJ1-2; v_gene: TRBV6-1; CDR3aa: CASSAGFSDGYTF
j_gene: TRBJ2-3; v_gene: TRBV15; CDR3aa: CATSRDRGATQYF
j_gene: TRBJ1-4; v_gene: TRBV20-1; CDR3aa: CSATDRVGEKLFF
j_gene: TRBJ2-7; v_gene: TRBV5-1; CDR3aa: CASRGQGGLAYEQYF
j_gene: TRBJ1-2; v_gene: TRBV21-1; CDR3aa: CASSNQTGRRPNYGYTF
j_gene: TRBJ2-2; v_gene: TRBV4-3; CDR3aa: CASSQDSSGLVGELFF
j_gene: TRBJ2-3; v_gene: TRBV6-5; CDR3aa: CASSYQGILGRTDTQYF